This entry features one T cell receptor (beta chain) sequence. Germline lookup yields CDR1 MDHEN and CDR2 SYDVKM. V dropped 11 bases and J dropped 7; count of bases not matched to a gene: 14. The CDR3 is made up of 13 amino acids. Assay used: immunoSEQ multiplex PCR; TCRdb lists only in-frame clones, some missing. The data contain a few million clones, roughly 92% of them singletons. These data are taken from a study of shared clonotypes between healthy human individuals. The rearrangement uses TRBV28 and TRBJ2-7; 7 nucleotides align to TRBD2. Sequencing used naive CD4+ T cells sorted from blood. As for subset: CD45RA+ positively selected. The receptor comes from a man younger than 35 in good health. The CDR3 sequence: CAAGQRGPREQYF. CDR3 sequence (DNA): TGTGCCGCCGGCCAGCGGGGTCCCCGGGAGCAGTACTTC. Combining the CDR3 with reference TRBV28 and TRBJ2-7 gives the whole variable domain DVKVTQSSRYLVKRTGEKVFLECVQDMDHENMFWYRQDPGLGLRLIYFSYDVKMKEKGDIPEGYSVSREKKERFSLILESASTNQTSMYLCAAGQRGPREQYFGPGTRLTVT.